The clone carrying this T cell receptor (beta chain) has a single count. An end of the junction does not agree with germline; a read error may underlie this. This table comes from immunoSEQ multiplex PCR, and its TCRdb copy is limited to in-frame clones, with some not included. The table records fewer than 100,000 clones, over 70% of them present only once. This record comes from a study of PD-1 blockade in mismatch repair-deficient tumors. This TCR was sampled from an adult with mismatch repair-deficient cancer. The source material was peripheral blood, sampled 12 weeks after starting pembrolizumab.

For the CDR3, the DNA is TGTGCTAGCAGCTTAGCCCTATACACCGGGGAGCTGTTTTTT. Translating gives CASSLALYTGELFF. The V and J genes are TRBV7-7 and TRBJ2-2; D call uncertain. The CDR3 is made up of 14 amino acids. CDR1 is SSHAT and CDR2 is FNYEAQ in the germline V gene (reference sequence). The full variable domain, with the rest looked up from reference TRBV7-7 and TRBJ2-2, is GAGVSQSPRYKVTKRGQDVTLRCDPISSHATLYWYQQALGQGPEFLTYFNYEAQPDKSGLPSDRFSAERPEGSISTLTIQRTEQRDSAMYRCASSLALYTGELFFGEGSRLTVL.